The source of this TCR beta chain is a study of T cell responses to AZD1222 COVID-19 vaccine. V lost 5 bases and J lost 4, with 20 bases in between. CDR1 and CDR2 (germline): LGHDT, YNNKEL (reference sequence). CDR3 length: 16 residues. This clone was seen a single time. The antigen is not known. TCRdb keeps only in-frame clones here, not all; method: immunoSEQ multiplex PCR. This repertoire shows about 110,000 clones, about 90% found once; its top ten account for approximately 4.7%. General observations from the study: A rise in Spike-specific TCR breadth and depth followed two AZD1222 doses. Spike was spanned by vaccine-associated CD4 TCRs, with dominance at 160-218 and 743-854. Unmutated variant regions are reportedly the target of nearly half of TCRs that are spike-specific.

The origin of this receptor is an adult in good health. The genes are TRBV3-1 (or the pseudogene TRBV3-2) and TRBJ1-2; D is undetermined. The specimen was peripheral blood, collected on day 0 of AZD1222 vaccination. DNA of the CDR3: TGTGCCAGCAGCGCCATAGGGCAAGGCGCGGGCTATGGCTACACCTTC. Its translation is CASSAIGQGAGYGYTF.